The T cell receptor beta chain described here comes from a study of T cell repertoires in cytomegalovirus infection. This clonotype has only a few counts. The length of the CDR3 is 14 residues. Looked up from germline, CDR1 is DFQATT and CDR2 is SNEGSKA (reference sequence). V lost 3 bases and J lost 2, with 11 bases in between. TCRdb used MiXCR to reprocess the reads, holding one entry per CDR3 protein. The data hold around 310,000 distinct CDR3 sequences, with under 20% observed a single time. Sequenced material: PBMCs. The source is a human donor in good health (CMV status not recorded). Some clones in this sample may be carry-over from other donors' samples. The chain uses TRBV20-1 and TRBJ1-5, with D perhaps matching TRBD1 (5 bases). The CDR3 region is CSASDSRGNQPQHF. The CDR3 region has the DNA TGCAGTGCTAGCGACTCCAGGGGCAATCAGCCCCAGCATTTT.